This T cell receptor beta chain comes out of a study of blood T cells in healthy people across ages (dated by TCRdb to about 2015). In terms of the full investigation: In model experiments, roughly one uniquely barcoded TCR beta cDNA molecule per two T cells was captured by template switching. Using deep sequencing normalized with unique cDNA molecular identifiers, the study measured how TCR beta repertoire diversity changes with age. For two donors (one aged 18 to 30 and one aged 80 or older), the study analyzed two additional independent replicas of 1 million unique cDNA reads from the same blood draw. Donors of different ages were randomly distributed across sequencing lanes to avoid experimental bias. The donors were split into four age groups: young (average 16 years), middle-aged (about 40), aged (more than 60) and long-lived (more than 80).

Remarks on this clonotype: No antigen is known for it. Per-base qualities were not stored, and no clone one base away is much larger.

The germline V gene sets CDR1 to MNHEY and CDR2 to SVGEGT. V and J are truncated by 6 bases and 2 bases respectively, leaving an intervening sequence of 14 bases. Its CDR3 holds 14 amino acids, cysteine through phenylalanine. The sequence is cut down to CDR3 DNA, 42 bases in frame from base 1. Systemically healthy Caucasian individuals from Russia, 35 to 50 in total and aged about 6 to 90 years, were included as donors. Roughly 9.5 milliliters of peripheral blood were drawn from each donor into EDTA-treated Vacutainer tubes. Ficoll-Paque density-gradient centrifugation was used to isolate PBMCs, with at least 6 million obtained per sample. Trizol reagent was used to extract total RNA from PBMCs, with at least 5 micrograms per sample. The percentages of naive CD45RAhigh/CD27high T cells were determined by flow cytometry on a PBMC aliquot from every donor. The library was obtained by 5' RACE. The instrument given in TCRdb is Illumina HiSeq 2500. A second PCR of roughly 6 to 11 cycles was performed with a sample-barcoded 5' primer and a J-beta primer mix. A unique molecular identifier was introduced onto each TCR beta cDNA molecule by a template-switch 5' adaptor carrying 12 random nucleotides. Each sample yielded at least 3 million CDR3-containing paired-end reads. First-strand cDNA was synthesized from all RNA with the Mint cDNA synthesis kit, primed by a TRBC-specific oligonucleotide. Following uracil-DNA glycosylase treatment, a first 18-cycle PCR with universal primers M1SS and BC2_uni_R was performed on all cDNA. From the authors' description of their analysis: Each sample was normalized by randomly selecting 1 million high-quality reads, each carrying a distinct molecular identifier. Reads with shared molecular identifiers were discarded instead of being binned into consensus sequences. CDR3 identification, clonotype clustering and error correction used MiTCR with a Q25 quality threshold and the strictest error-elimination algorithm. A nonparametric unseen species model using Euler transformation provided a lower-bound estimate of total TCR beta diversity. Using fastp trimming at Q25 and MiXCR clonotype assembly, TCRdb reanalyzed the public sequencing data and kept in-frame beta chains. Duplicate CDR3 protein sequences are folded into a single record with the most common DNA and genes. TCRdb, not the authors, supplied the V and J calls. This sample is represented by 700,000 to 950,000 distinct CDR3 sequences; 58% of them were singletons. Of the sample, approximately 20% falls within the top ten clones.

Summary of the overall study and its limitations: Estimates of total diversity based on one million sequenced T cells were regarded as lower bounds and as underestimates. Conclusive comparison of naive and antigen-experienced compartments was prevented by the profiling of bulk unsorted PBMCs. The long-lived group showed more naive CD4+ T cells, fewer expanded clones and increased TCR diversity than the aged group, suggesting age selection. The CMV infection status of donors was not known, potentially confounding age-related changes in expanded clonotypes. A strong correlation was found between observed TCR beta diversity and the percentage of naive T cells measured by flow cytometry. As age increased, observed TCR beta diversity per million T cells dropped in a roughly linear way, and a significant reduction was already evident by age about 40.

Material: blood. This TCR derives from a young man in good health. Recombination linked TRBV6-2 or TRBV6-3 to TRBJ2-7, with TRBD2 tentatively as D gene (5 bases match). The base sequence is TGTGCCAGCAGACGGCTACCGGGGACCTACGAGCAGTACTTC. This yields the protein CASRRLPGTYEQYF.